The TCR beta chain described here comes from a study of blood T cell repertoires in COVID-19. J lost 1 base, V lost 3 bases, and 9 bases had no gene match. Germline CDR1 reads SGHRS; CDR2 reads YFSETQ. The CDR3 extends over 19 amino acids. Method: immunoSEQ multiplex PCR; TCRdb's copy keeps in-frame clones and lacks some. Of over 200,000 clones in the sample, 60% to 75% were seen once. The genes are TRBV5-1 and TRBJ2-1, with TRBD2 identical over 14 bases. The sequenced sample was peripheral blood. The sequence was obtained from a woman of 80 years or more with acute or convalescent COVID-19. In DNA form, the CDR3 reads TGCGCCAGCAGCTCAGCCGGGACTAGCGGGGGCTGGTCCTACAATGAGCAGTTCTTC. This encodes CASSSAGTSGGWSYNEQFF.